This entry lists 10 T cell receptor beta chains sequenced from one sample in a study of blood T cell repertoires in COVID-19. The data were produced by immunoSEQ multiplex PCR, yet TCRdb's version contains in-frame clones alone and is incomplete. Counted here are 490,000 or so clones, approximately 86% occurring once; the ten biggest clones make up approximately 8%. Sequencing used PBMCs or T cells enriched from blood (not recorded which). Every receptor here comes from a woman aged 60-75 years who had recovered from COVID-19.

The chain joins TRBV6-5 to TRBJ1-2, with 7 bases fitting TRBD1. Unmatched junction bases numbered 10, after V lost 7 bases and J lost 8 bases. The CDR3 contains 13 residues. The V gene's germline CDR1 is MNHEY and CDR2 SVGAGI. The CDR3: CASKDREAWGYTF. CDR3 DNA sequence: TGTGCCAGCAAAGACAGGGAGGCCTGGGGCTACACCTTC.

The chain recombines TRBV5-6 with TRBJ2-1; the D gene is possibly TRBD1 (5 bases). This CDR3 has 13 residues. Germline CDR1 SGHDT, CDR2 YYEEEE. The V and J ends lost 4 bases and 4 bases respectively, with 9 bases between them. Here the CDR3 reads CASSLQGYNEQFF. The CDR3 DNA follows: TGTGCCAGCAGCCTCCAGGGTTACAATGAGCAGTTCTTC.

Notes on this clone: Other DNA sequences in the same sample also yield this CDR3. CDR3 protein: CSAHRDYGYTF. The CDR3 nucleotides read TGCAGTGCTCACAGGGACTATGGCTACACCTTC. This chain joins TRBV20-1 and TRBJ1-2, with TRBD1 as a possible D gene (6 bases). Trimming removed 5 bases at V and 3 bases at J, with 7 bases between. This CDR3 is 11 amino acids long. CDR1 DFQATT and CDR2 SNEGSKA come from the germline V gene (reference sequence).

The rearrangement uses TRBV18 and TRBJ2-3; D is possibly TRBD2 (6 bases). V lost 4 bases to trimming and J lost 3 bases, with 14 bases between them. Germline CDR1 KGHSH, CDR2 LQKENI. The CDR3 runs 15 residues. CDR3 DNA sequence: TGTGCCAGCTCACTAGGGCCTCGGGGGACAGATACGCAGTATTTT. Its protein product is CASSLGPRGTDTQYF.

This clone was picked up one time. The chain is built from TRBV3-1 (or the pseudogene TRBV3-2) and TRBJ2-2, with TRBD2 matching over 9 bases. CDR3 length: 17 residues. V lost 5 bases and J lost 0; bases outside the gene matches: 7. Germline CDR1 is LGHDT and CDR2 is YNNKEL (reference sequence). The CDR3 bases are TGTGCCAGCAGCGCGGGAGCGGGGGGCGCGAACACCGGGGAGCTGTTTTTT. Amino acids: CASSAGAGGANTGELFF.

The V call is TRBV5-4, the J call TRBJ1-6, with 9 bases identical to TRBD1. The trim removed 3 bases at V and 9 bases at J, leaving 7 bases unmatched. CDR3 size: 15 residues. Germline loops: CDR1 SGHNT, CDR2 YYREEE (reference sequence). As DNA, the CDR3 is TGTGCCAGCAGCTCAAGACAGGGGGACGGTTCACCCCTCCACTTT. Amino acids: CASSSRQGDGSPLHF. The full variable domain, completed using reference TRBV5-4 and TRBJ1-6, is ETGVTQSPTHLIKTRGQQVTLRCSSQSGHNTVSWYQQALGQGPQFIFQYYREEENGRGNFPPRFSGLQFPNYSSELNVNALELDDSALYLCASSSRQGDGSPLHFGNGTRLTVT.

This chain uses TRBV4-2 with TRBJ1-1; TRBD1 matches at 9 bases. V was clipped by 2 bases and J by 4 bases; unmatched bases: 5. The CDR3 length is 15 residues. Germline V gene sequence: CDR1 LGHNA, CDR2 YNFKEQ. The CDR3 DNA sequence: TGTGCCAGCAGCCAACCCGGGACAGGGCCCACTGAAGCTTTCTTT. As protein: CASSQPGTGPTEAFF.

The CDR3 reads CASSYGTGVSGYTF. The CDR3 DNA reads as TGTGCCAGCAGTTACGGCACGGGAGTCAGTGGCTACACCTTC. The chain has TRBV6-5 and TRBJ1-2; D call uncertain. Trimming pared 2 bases from V and 7 bases from J, leaving 14 bases between. Germline CDR1 MNHEY, CDR2 SVGAGI. CDR3 length: 14 amino acids.

V and J are TRBV27 and TRBJ2-2; 10 bases align to TRBD2. V lost 6 bases to trimming and J lost 5 bases; unmatched junction nucleotides: 9. The CDR3 runs 16 residues. Germline V CDR1 and CDR2: MNHEY, SMNVEV (reference sequence). This CDR3 reads CASSVRSSGGTGELFF. CDR3 DNA sequence: TGTGCCAGCAGCGTACGGTCTAGCGGGGGAACCGGGGAGCTGTTTTTT.

The gene calls are TRBV5-5 and TRBJ2-7; D perhaps matches TRBD2 (5 bases). The CDR3 runs to 14 residues. Germline assignment: CDR1 SGHKS and CDR2 YYEKEE (reference sequence). V lost 0 bases and J 6 bases, leaving 13 bases between the germline ends. In DNA form, the CDR3 reads TGTGCCAGCAGCTTGGTTCCGGCGGGTAGCGAGCAGTACTTC. Protein sequence: CASSLVPAGSEQYF.